This T cell receptor beta chain was documented in a study of identical twins. Study results and caveats: It was out-of-frame TCR alpha sharing in monozygotic twins that models underestimated. Cross-sectional statistics underpinned the conclusions; the same donors were not followed.

MiXCR, applied by TCRdb to the 5' RACE reads, yields one record per CDR3 protein. The sample shows just under 550,000 distinct CDR3 sequences, nearly 15% of them seen only once. Every donor was a healthy Caucasian. This CDR3 is built from 15 residues. V lost 0 bases and J lost 7; bases outside the gene matches: 9. Per the germline V gene, CDR1 is SGDLS and CDR2 is YYNGEE. Regarding this clonotype: What it binds is unknown.

The same sample was also used in a study of yellow fever vaccine responses in identical twins.

The sequence derives from a woman aged 18-35 years in good health. Sequencing was carried out using CD4+ T cells sorted from blood. The chain combines TRBV9 with TRBJ2-7; 8 nucleotides align to TRBD2. CDR3 region: CASSVEGLSGSEQYF. Written as DNA, the CDR3 is TGTGCCAGCAGCGTAGAGGGACTCAGCGGGAGTGAGCAGTACTTC.